Presented here are 25 T cell receptor beta chains from one specimen sequenced in a study of T cell changes during pregnancy in multiple sclerosis. Assay: immunoSEQ multiplex PCR; the TCRdb copy retains only in-frame clones and omits some. Seen here are 85,000 to 90,000 clones, about 93% observed once, and the top ten hold around 1.7%. The sample consisted of peripheral blood, taken after pregnancy. Receptors were obtained from a female donor in good health, enrolled as a control in a pregnancy study.

This sequence joins TRBV18 and TRBJ2-7; weak D call: TRBD2 (6 bases). Germline V lookup: CDR1 KGHSH, CDR2 LQKENI. Trimming removed 4 bases at V and 6 bases at J, with 28 bases between. CDR3 length equals 18 residues. In nucleotides, the CDR3 is TGTGCCAGCTCACTTACTACCACCGCGGCGGGGTGGGCATCCGAGCAGTACTTC. It yields the protein CASSLTTTAAGWASEQYF.

The DNA of the CDR3 is TGTGCCAGCAGCCAAGATCAGGGGAGCGGTGAAAAACTGTTTTTT. As protein: CASSQDQGSGEKLFF. The V and J genes are TRBV4-2 and TRBJ1-4; D is perhaps TRBD1 (6 bases). V shed 0 bases and J shed 7 bases, with 12 bases lying between them. The CDR3 consists of 15 residues. The germline V gene has CDR1 LGHNA and CDR2 YNFKEQ.

V and J are TRBV11-2 and TRBJ2-1, with 9 bases fitting TRBD2. In germline, CDR1 is SGHAT, CDR2 FQNNGV. The CDR3 is made up of 15 amino acids. Trimming took 1 base from V and 10 from J; bases not matched to a gene: 8. The CDR3 bases are TGTGCCAGCAGCTTAGTCTCCGGGACTAGCTTCGAGCAGTTCTTC. Translation: CASSLVSGTSFEQFF.

This sequence joins TRBV7-5 and TRBJ2-7; the table's D call, TRBD1, has no DNA check behind it. TRBV7-5 is reported as a pseudogene. The CDR3 runs to 17 residues. The CDR3 DNA sequence: TGTGTCAGAAGCTATCCTCCTGCGGACAGGGGAACCTACGAGCAGTACTTC. Protein: CVRSYPPADRGTYEQYF.

The chain has TRBV7-9 and TRBJ2-5; D not resolved. The CDR3 is 15 residues long. V was shortened by 2 bases and J by 5 bases, with 15 bases between the two germline ends. CDR1 and CDR2 (germline): SEHNR, FQNEAQ (reference sequence). Here the CDR3 DNA reads TGTGCCAGCAGCTTACGACCCGGGTCGGAGGAGACCCAGTACTTC. It specifies CASSLRPGSEETQYF.

J is TRBJ2-1 and V is TRBV19; D possibly corresponds to TRBD1 (6 bases). CDR1 is LNHDA and CDR2 is SQIVND in the germline V gene (reference sequence). V was pared by 9 bases and J by 7 bases, with 13 bases between. The CDR3 spans 12 residues. In DNA, the CDR3 is TGTGCCAGCTCGGACAGAATTAATGAGCAGTTCTTC. Translating gives CASSDRINEQFF.

The rearrangement joins TRBV19 to TRBJ1-2; D gene unclear. CDR3 length: 15 residues. The V end was cut by 6 bases, the J end by 4 bases, with 18 bases between. Germline CDR1 is LNHDA and CDR2 is SQIVND (reference sequence). CDR3 in DNA: TGTGCCAGTAGACCGGACGTGACTACAAGCTATGGCTACACCTTC. Amino acid sequence: CASRPDVTTSYGYTF.

The chain links TRBV29-1 to TRBJ1-3, with 7 bases fitting TRBD1. From germline, CDR1 is SQVTM and CDR2 ANQGSEA. J lost 0 bases, V lost 5 bases, and 4 bases had no gene match. This CDR3 contains 14 residues. CDR3 amino acids: CSVCRGNSGNTIYF. Here the CDR3 DNA reads TGCAGCGTTTGCAGGGGGAACTCTGGAAACACCATATATTTT.

The V call is TRBV5-4, the J call TRBJ1-2; TRBD1 matches at 8 bases. CDR3 length: 14 residues. Germline V gives CDR1 SGHNT, CDR2 YYREEE (reference sequence). V lost 0 bases, J lost 2 bases, and 0 bases stayed unmatched. CDR3: CASSLDRGNYGYTF. The CDR3 nucleotides read TGTGCCAGCAGCTTGGACAGGGGGAACTATGGCTACACCTTC.

This chain links TRBV6-1 with TRBJ2-7; TRBD2 aligns across 8 bases. The V segment lost 6 bases and the J segment 3 bases; nucleotides outside the gene matches: 4. The CDR3 is made up of 13 amino acids. CDR1 is MNHNS, CDR2 SASEGT, per germline. CDR3 region: CASRDSGDYEQYF. The CDR3 DNA reads TGTGCCAGCAGGGATAGCGGGGACTACGAGCAGTACTTC.

This rearrangement joins TRBV6-1 to TRBJ2-2; D remains ambiguous. Trimming removed 1 base at V and 7 bases at J, with 10 bases between. Germline assignment: CDR1 MNHNS and CDR2 SASEGT. The CDR3 has 14 residues. The CDR3 region has the DNA TGTGCCAGCAGTGAAGTAGTCACGGGCGGGGAGCTGTTTTTT. The encoded protein is CASSEVVTGGELFF.

This clone has just a few counts. This sequence joins TRBV6-1 and TRBJ2-2, with a tentative D call TRBD1 (6 bases). V dropped 0 bases and J dropped 5 bases, with 10 bases sitting between them. Germline V lookup: CDR1 MNHNS, CDR2 SASEGT. The CDR3 length is 15 residues. The DNA for the CDR3 is TGTGCCAGCAGTGAAGCCGTAACAGGGACCGGGGAGCTGTTTTTT. Protein product: CASSEAVTGTGELFF.

V and J are TRBV19 and TRBJ1-2, with D perhaps matching TRBD1 (5 bases). This CDR3 is 14 amino acids long. Trimming took 6 bases from V and 8 from J, leaving 19 bases between them. CDR1 and CDR2 (germline): LNHDA, SQIVND (reference sequence). The CDR3 spells CASSLNGRGDGYTF. CDR3 coding DNA: TGTGCCAGTAGCCTAAACGGGCGGGGGGACGGCTACACCTTC.

The CDR3 protein is CAWGTGTTYEQYF. CDR3 DNA: TGTGCCTGGGGGACAGGGACAACCTACGAGCAGTACTTC. This chain connects TRBV30 to TRBJ2-5, with 9 bases identical to TRBD1. Judging by the DNA end, TRBJ2-7 fits better; the J call may be wrong. Germline V lookup: CDR1 GTSNPN, CDR2 SVGIG (reference sequence). This CDR3 is built from 13 residues.

The chain has TRBV28 and TRBJ2-7; 7 bases line up with TRBD1. Germline lookup yields CDR1 MDHEN and CDR2 SYDVKM. CDR3 length: 14 residues. Germline trimming cut 2 bases from V and 1 base from J; bases unmatched to any gene: 2. The CDR3 DNA reads as TGTGCCAGCAGTTTAAGGGGACAGTCCTACGAGCAGTACTTC. Translated: CASSLRGQSYEQYF. Complete variable domain (other parts from reference TRBV28 and TRBJ2-7): DVKVTQSSRYLVKRTGEKVFLECVQDMDHENMFWYRQDPGLGLRLIYFSYDVKMKEKGDIPEGYSVSREKKERFSLILESASTNQTSMYLCASSLRGQSYEQYFGPGTRLTVT.

This rearrangement joins TRBV5-4 to TRBJ2-7; 11 bases align to TRBD2. The V gene's germline CDR1 is SGHNT and CDR2 YYREEE (reference sequence). This CDR3 region has 14 residues. Unmatched junction bases numbered 12, after V lost 4 bases and J lost 12 bases. The CDR3 nucleotides are TGTGCCAGCAGCCCGGCCCCGACTAGCGGGACTATGTACTTC. Protein: CASSPAPTSGTMYF. The whole variable domain, filled in from reference TRBV5-4 and TRBJ2-7, reads ETGVTQSPTHLIKTRGQQVTLRCSSQSGHNTVSWYQQALGQGPQFIFQYYREEENGRGNFPPRFSGLQFPNYSSELNVNALELDDSALYLCASSPAPTSGTMYFGPGTRLTVT.

The chain recombines TRBV27 with TRBJ2-1, with TRBD2 identical over 9 bases. The CDR3 length is 16 residues. Germline V gene lookup returns CDR1 MNHEY and CDR2 SMNVEV (reference sequence). V dropped 5 bases and J dropped 2; count of bases not matched to a gene: 7. This CDR3 is CASSRVAGAPYNEQFF. DNA of the CDR3: TGTGCCAGCAGTCGGGTAGCGGGAGCACCCTACAATGAGCAGTTCTTC.

The chain is built from TRBV4-2 and TRBJ2-3, with TRBD2 matching over 8 bases. CDR1 and CDR2 (germline): LGHNA, YNFKEQ. Losses at the gene ends were 3 bases for V and 1 base for J; bases not matched to a gene: 12. The CDR3 extends over 18 amino acids. The CDR3 spells CASSQKNSGNDRTDTQYF. DNA for the CDR3: TGTGCCAGCAGCCAGAAAAATAGCGGGAACGACCGCACAGATACGCAGTATTTT.

The chain is built from TRBV4-1 and TRBJ2-1, with 14 bases lining up with TRBD2. CDR1 MGHRA and CDR2 YSYEKL come from the germline V gene. The V segment lost 3 bases and the J segment 15 bases; nucleotides outside the gene matches: 4. The CDR3 totals 13 residues. DNA of the CDR3: TGCGCCAGCAGCCACCAGGGACTAGCGGGAGTGTTCTTC. Protein: CASSHQGLAGVFF.

The rearrangement joins TRBV2 to TRBJ2-1; tentatively, D is TRBD1 (5 bases). The V end was cut by 4 bases, the J end by 7 bases, with 17 bases between. This CDR3 is built from 15 residues. Germline V gene sequence: CDR1 SNHLY, CDR2 FYNNEI. This CDR3 is CASSVGGRQGNEQFF. CDR3 nucleotide sequence: TGTGCCAGCAGTGTCGGTGGCCGCCAGGGAAATGAGCAGTTCTTC.

This clone was seen a single time. V usage is TRBV19 and J usage is TRBJ1-2; D gene ambiguous. CDR1 and CDR2 (germline): LNHDA, SQIVND (reference sequence). The CDR3 covers 14 residues. Trimming stripped 0 bases from V and 4 bases from J, with 9 bases between. The CDR3 spells CASSIDHTGYGYTF. CDR3 sequence (DNA): TGTGCCAGTAGTATAGATCATACCGGCTATGGCTACACCTTC.

CDR3 protein: CASSQEGGSGANVLTF. Here the CDR3 DNA reads TGTGCCAGCAGCCAAGAAGGGGGCTCTGGGGCCAACGTCCTGACTTTC. The genes are TRBV4-2 and TRBJ2-6; TRBD1 is a possible D gene (6 bases). V was cut by 0 bases and J by 0 bases, with 6 bases left in between. The CDR3 contains 16 residues. Germline values: CDR1 LGHNA, CDR2 YNFKEQ.

This chain uses TRBV5-4 with TRBJ1-1; 7 bases align to TRBD1. After removal of 4 bases from V and 2 bases from J, the junction contained 5 bases not matched to a gene. CDR1 and CDR2 from the germline V gene are SGHNT and YYREEE (reference sequence). The CDR3 runs to 14 residues. CDR3 protein: CASSGGQTNTEAFF. CDR3 sequence (DNA): TGTGCCAGCAGCGGGGGACAGACTAACACTGAAGCTTTCTTT. Together with reference TRBV5-4 and TRBJ1-1, the CDR3 gives the full variable domain: ETGVTQSPTHLIKTRGQQVTLRCSSQSGHNTVSWYQQALGQGPQFIFQYYREEENGRGNFPPRFSGLQFPNYSSELNVNALELDDSALYLCASSGGQTNTEAFFGQGTRLTVV.

Points on this clone: One end of the junction varies from germline; a read error may be responsible. This chain connects TRBV7-9 to TRBJ1-2; TRBD1 matches at 8 bases. Germline CDR1 and CDR2: SEHNR and FQNEAQ (reference sequence). CDR3 size: 15 residues. This CDR3 is CASSFPGQETNGYIF. The CDR3 region has the DNA TGTGCCAGCAGCTTCCCGGGACAGGAGACGAATGGCTACATCTTC.

In nucleotides, the CDR3 is TGTGCCAGCAGGGAGACGGGAGGGCTCGAGCAGTACTTC. Protein product: CASRETGGLEQYF. The chain carries TRBV6-5 and TRBJ2-7, with 8 bases lining up with TRBD2. CDR1 and CDR2 (germline): MNHEY, SVGAGI. The length of the CDR3 is 13 residues. J gave up 6 bases and V 6 bases, and 7 bases lay outside the gene matches.